The 30 T cell receptor beta chains given below trace back to one sample, sequenced in a study of cytomegalovirus exposure and HLA in healthy donors. Primers for the PCR totalled 60 Vbeta and 13 Jbeta. Sequenced by immunoSEQ multiplex PCR; TCRdb stores in-frame clones only, minus some. The profile covers about 140,000 clones, with over 75% appearing a single time and 1.5% to 2% taken by the ten largest. Sequencing was done on a sample of PBMCs. The receptors here all came from a woman aged 25 to 39 in good health and CMV-seronegative.

In this sample, this clone turned up a few times. This chain connects TRBV28 to TRBJ1-1; 7 bases match TRBD1. With 5 bases clipped from V and 0 bases from J, the junction kept 3 bases outside the gene matches. CDR3 length equals 14 residues. Germline V gene lookup returns CDR1 MDHEN and CDR2 SYDVKM. The CDR3 DNA reads as TGTGCCAGCAGTCCGGGACAGTTGAACACTGAAGCTTTCTTT. Protein sequence: CASSPGQLNTEAFF.

The table lists this clone with a few counts. The V call is TRBV11-2, the J call TRBJ2-7; TRBD2 agrees at 7 bases. In germline, CDR1 is SGHAT, CDR2 FQNNGV. The CDR3 is 13 amino acids. The trim removed 8 bases at V and 5 bases at J, leaving 9 bases unmatched. The CDR3: CASVGGGLHEQYF. CDR3 in DNA: TGTGCCAGCGTGGGGGGGGGATTACACGAGCAGTACTTC.

This chain connects TRBV5-1 to TRBJ1-1; unclear D gene. The CDR3 consists of 13 residues. Germline lookup yields CDR1 SGHRS and CDR2 YFSETQ. Trimming left V 2 bases short and J 3 bases short, with 8 bases between. The CDR3: CASSLSADTEAFF. CDR3 DNA: TGCGCCAGCAGCTTATCGGCGGACACTGAAGCTTTCTTT.

Only one count was recorded for this clone. The rearrangement links TRBV16 to TRBJ2-7; 7 nucleotides match TRBD1. The CDR3 length is 17 residues. V lost 3 bases to trimming and J lost 1 base; unmatched junction nucleotides: 12. Germline V gene lookup returns CDR1 KGHSY and CDR2 FQNENV. CDR3 region: CASSHLSDRDGSYEQYF. The CDR3 DNA reads TGTGCCAGCAGCCACCTAAGTGACAGGGACGGTTCCTACGAGCAGTACTTC.

The gene calls are TRBV28 and TRBJ1-2; possibly TRBD1 for D (6 bases). Trimming removed 5 bases from V and 0 bases from J, with 22 bases in between. Looked up from germline, CDR1 is MDHEN and CDR2 is SYDVKM. The CDR3 extends over 18 amino acids. The CDR3 loop is CASSGSARGTYTNYGYTF. CDR3 sequence (DNA): TGTGCCAGCAGTGGTTCCGCAAGGGGGACATATACTAACTATGGCTACACCTTC.

This chain connects TRBV27 to TRBJ2-7; 8 bases map to TRBD1. Germline loops: CDR1 MNHEY, CDR2 SMNVEV (reference sequence). The CDR3 contains 13 residues. Germline trimming cut 8 bases from V and 5 bases from J; bases unmatched to any gene: 8. CDR3 loop: CASQRLDRDEQYF. CDR3 sequence (DNA): TGTGCCAGCCAAAGATTGGACAGGGACGAGCAGTACTTC.

The V and J genes are TRBV6-5 and TRBJ1-4, with D maybe TRBD1 (5 bases). Germline CDR1 reads MNHEY; CDR2 reads SVGAGI. The ends were cut back, 2 bases at V and 7 bases at J, with 11 bases in the middle. This CDR3 comprises 14 residues. This chain's CDR3 is CASSYVGLGEKLFF. CDR3 nucleotide sequence: TGTGCCAGCAGTTACGTGGGGCTTGGTGAAAAACTGTTTTTT.

The chain uses TRBV9 and TRBJ2-3, with 11 bases identical to TRBD2. The CDR3 totals 18 residues. Looked up from germline, CDR1 is SGDLS and CDR2 is YYNGEE. The J segment lost 0 bases and the V segment lost 0 bases, leaving 6 bases of the junction unmatched. As DNA, the CDR3 is TGTGCCAGCAGCGTAGGACTAGCGGGGTCTACCAGCACAGATACGCAGTATTTT. Protein sequence: CASSVGLAGSTSTDTQYF.

The gene calls are TRBV5-1 and TRBJ1-3; D possibly corresponds to TRBD1 (5 bases). Germline V lookup: CDR1 SGHRS, CDR2 YFSETQ. The V and J ends lost 5 bases and 0 bases respectively, with 12 bases between them. The CDR3 has 15 residues. The CDR3 DNA follows: TGCGCCAGCAGTCCTAATGGGGCCTCTGGAAACACCATATATTTT. This translates into CASSPNGASGNTIYF.

The chain is built from TRBV2 and TRBJ2-2; tentative D call: TRBD1 (5 bases). V lost 10 bases and J lost 4, with 19 bases in between. CDR1 and CDR2 (germline): SNHLY, FYNNEI. The CDR3 extends over 15 amino acids. The CDR3 sequence: CAIDWGSFSTGELFF. In nucleotides, the CDR3 is TGTGCCATCGACTGGGGCAGTTTCTCCACCGGGGAGCTGTTTTTT.

The chain joins TRBV6-1 to TRBJ1-2; D might be TRBD1 (5 bases). The V end was cut by 11 bases, the J end by 3 bases, with 16 bases between. This CDR3 region has 13 residues. Germline V gives CDR1 MNHNS, CDR2 SASEGT. CDR3 residues: CAGSGGTHYGYTF. As DNA, the CDR3 is TGTGCCGGCTCTGGGGGGACGCACTATGGCTACACCTTC.

The V and J genes are TRBV6-6 and TRBJ1-5; 8 nucleotides match TRBD1. Looked up from germline, CDR1 is MNHNY and CDR2 is SVGAGI (reference sequence). This CDR3 is built from 13 residues. The junction had 7 bases not matched to a gene; V was cut back by 6 bases and J by 9 bases. In nucleotides, the CDR3 is TGTGCCAGCAGATGGGACAGGTCGCGGCCCCAGCATTTT. Protein: CASRWDRSRPQHF.

This clone appeared once. This chain links TRBV5-8 with TRBJ1-2; a weak D match, TRBD1 (6 bases). Germline assignment: CDR1 SGHTS and CDR2 YDEGEE. The CDR3 extends over 16 amino acids. Trimming took off 0 bases at V and 4 bases at J, with 16 bases between the two ends. This CDR3 reads CASSLGSRTAIYGYTF. The CDR3, as DNA: TGTGCCAGCAGCTTGGGAAGTCGGACAGCGATCTATGGCTACACCTTC.

The chain has TRBV5-1 and TRBJ2-5; 8 nucleotides align to TRBD2. From germline, CDR1 is SGHRS and CDR2 YFSETQ. J was trimmed by 5 bases and V by 3 bases; bases with no gene match: 15. CDR3 length: 17 residues. The CDR3 DNA is TGCGCCAGCAGCTCGGCCCGGCTAGGGGCTAGCGGGGAGACCCAGTACTTC. Protein sequence: CASSSARLGASGETQYF.

The chain couples TRBV9 to TRBJ2-3; tentatively, D is TRBD2 (6 bases). This CDR3 contains 13 residues. Germline V gene lookup returns CDR1 SGDLS and CDR2 YYNGEE. Trimming cost V 5 bases and J 6 bases, with 13 bases left between them. CDR3 sequence reads: CASSSGAGDTQYF. The CDR3 nucleotides are TGTGCCAGCAGTAGCGGTGCGGGGGATACGCAGTATTTT.

The V gene is TRBV6-5, the J gene TRBJ2-5, with unresolved D. CDR3 length: 12 residues. CDR1 MNHEY and CDR2 SVGAGI come from the germline V gene. V dropped 6 bases and J dropped 2 bases, with 7 bases sitting between them. CDR3 DNA: TGTGCCAGCAGCCAGGATCAAGAGACCCAGTACTTC. As protein: CASSQDQETQYF.

V usage is TRBV5-1 and J usage is TRBJ1-1; 8 bases line up with TRBD1. CDR1 SGHRS and CDR2 YFSETQ come from the germline V gene. With 3 bases clipped from V and 0 bases from J, the junction kept 7 bases outside the gene matches. This CDR3 is built from 16 residues. In DNA form, the CDR3 reads TGCGCCAGCAGCTGGGGACAGGCGGCCGTGAACACTGAAGCTTTCTTT. Translating it yields CASSWGQAAVNTEAFF.

The chain combines TRBV27 with TRBJ1-1; a weak D match, TRBD1 (5 bases). The germline gives CDR1 MNHEY, CDR2 SMNVEV (reference sequence). The CDR3 totals 14 residues. V gave up 3 bases and J gave up 3 bases, with 11 bases separating them. CDR3 protein: CASSFLGGDTEAFF. The CDR3 nucleotides are TGTGCCAGCAGTTTTTTGGGAGGGGACACTGAAGCTTTCTTT.

The chain carries TRBV10-3 and TRBJ1-1, with D perhaps TRBD1 (5 bases). The germline gives CDR1 ENHRY, CDR2 SYGVKD. This CDR3 contains 11 residues. The V and J ends lost 2 bases and 11 bases respectively, with 9 bases between them. CDR3 loop: CAISETGGAFF. The CDR3 nucleotides read TGTGCCATCAGTGAGACAGGAGGGGCTTTCTTT.

The gene calls are TRBV21-1 and TRBJ1-5; the D call in the table, TRBD1, was not verified against the DNA. TRBV21-1 is recorded as a pseudogene. The CDR3 has 16 residues. The DNA for the CDR3 is TGTGCCAGCAGCAAAATACAGGTCTCCCCACCTCAGCCCCAGCATTTT. This translates into CASSKIQVSPPQPQHF.

The chain combines TRBV5-1 with TRBJ2-1; TRBD2 might be the D (6 bases). The V and J ends lost 7 bases and 6 bases respectively, with 14 bases between them. This CDR3 spans 13 amino acids. The germline V gene has CDR1 SGHRS and CDR2 YFSETQ. CDR3 region: CASSLAGFNEQFF. The CDR3 DNA reads TGCGCCAGCTCTCTTGCGGGGTTCAATGAGCAGTTCTTC.

This clone has a handful of counts. The J gene is TRBJ1-5, the V gene TRBV19, with TRBD1 matching 7 bases. Per the germline V gene, CDR1 is LNHDA and CDR2 is SQIVND (reference sequence). J gave up 2 bases and V 7 bases, and 5 bases lay outside the gene matches. This CDR3 has 14 amino acids. In DNA, the CDR3 is TGTGCCAGTAAGCGACAGGGAGGCAATCAGCCCCAGCATTTT. This gives the protein CASKRQGGNQPQHF.

Only one count was recorded for this clone. This chain uses TRBV4-1 with TRBJ1-1, with D perhaps TRBD1 (6 bases). This CDR3 contains 16 residues. The germline CDR1 and CDR2 sequences are MGHRA and YSYEKL. With 0 bases removed from V and 3 bases from J, the gap between germline ends came to 14 bases. Here the CDR3 reads CASSQDPGGQDTEAFF. The CDR3 DNA sequence: TGCGCCAGCAGCCAAGATCCGGGGGGGCAGGACACTGAAGCTTTCTTT.

The rearrangement links TRBV5-6 to TRBJ1-2, with TRBD1 matching 8 bases. CDR1 SGHDT and CDR2 YYEEEE come from the germline V gene. The CDR3 is 14 amino acids. Losses at the gene ends were 0 bases for V and 8 bases for J; bases not matched to a gene: 6. For the CDR3, the DNA is TGTGCCAGCAGCTTGGGACAGGGGAGCTTGGGCTACACCTTC. It codes for CASSLGQGSLGYTF. Combining the CDR3 with reference TRBV5-6 and TRBJ1-2 gives the whole variable domain DAGVTQSPTHLIKTRGQQVTLRCSPKSGHDTVSWYQQALGQGPQFIFQYYEEEERQRGNFPDRFSGHQFPNYSSELNVNALLLGDSALYLCASSLGQGSLGYTFGSGTRLTVV.

This clone showed up just a few times. The sample contains more than one DNA sequence encoding this CDR3. The chain carries TRBV20-1 and TRBJ2-1; unclear D gene. Germline CDR1 DFQATT, CDR2 SNEGSKA (reference sequence). Between the trimmed V and J ends, which lost 4 bases and 4 bases, there was a span of 5 bases. The CDR3 contains 11 residues. The DNA for the CDR3 is TGCAGTGCTAAGCGTTACAATGAGCAGTTCTTC. It yields the protein CSAKRYNEQFF.

The CDR3 region has the DNA TGTGCCATAGATGTGGGGGCGGGGGGTACGCAGTATTTT. Translation: CAIDVGAGGTQYF. The rearrangement joins TRBV10-3 to TRBJ2-3; the match to TRBD2 covers 8 bases. Germline V gene data show CDR1 as ENHRY and CDR2 as SYGVKD. The CDR3 is made up of 13 amino acids. V shed 9 bases and J 8 bases; nucleotides not matched to a gene: 10.

The chain combines TRBV5-8 with TRBJ1-1; no definite D call. Germline CDR1 SGHTS, CDR2 YDEGEE. This CDR3 spans 13 amino acids. V was clipped by 0 bases and J by 2 bases, with 5 bases between them. The CDR3 sequence is CASSLGSNTEAFF. CDR3 nucleotide sequence: TGTGCCAGCAGCTTGGGCAGTAACACTGAAGCTTTCTTT.

This clone was picked up a small number of times. This rearrangement joins TRBV7-8 to TRBJ2-3; possible D gene TRBD1, 5 bases. CDR1 and CDR2 (germline): SGHVS, FQNEAQ. Trimming stripped 2 bases from V and 3 bases from J, with 12 bases between. The CDR3 length is 15 residues. CDR3 sequence reads: CASSLLFRQTDTQYF. In DNA, the CDR3 is TGTGCCAGCAGCTTACTCTTCCGACAGACAGATACGCAGTATTTT.

The rearrangement uses TRBV19 and TRBJ2-2; a possible D gene is TRBD2 (5 bases). V lost 3 bases, J lost 2 bases, and 13 bases lay in between. The germline V gene has CDR1 LNHDA and CDR2 SQIVND (reference sequence). The CDR3 is 16 amino acids. The CDR3 spells CASSISFRGNTGELFF. CDR3 DNA: TGTGCCAGTAGTATCTCGTTCCGGGGAAACACCGGGGAGCTGTTTTTT.

The V call is TRBV9, the J call TRBJ2-2; 12 bases align to TRBD2. Germline CDR1 reads SGDLS; CDR2 reads YYNGEE. The CDR3 is 21 residues long. After removal of 4 bases from V and 0 bases from J, the junction contained 16 bases not matched to a gene. The CDR3 protein is CASSPRLSPLAGGTNTGELFF. The CDR3 bases are TGTGCCAGCAGCCCCCGACTCTCCCCACTAGCGGGGGGCACGAACACCGGGGAGCTGTTTTTT.